This TCR beta chain is from a study of cytomegalovirus exposure and HLA in healthy donors. Across the study: It was reported in a later analysis that the same platform had been used for the 120 validation repertoires as for the approximately 730 first-cohort repertoires.

This CDR3 has 15 residues. The J segment lost 0 bases and the V segment lost 2 bases, leaving 3 bases of the junction unmatched. Germline V CDR1 and CDR2: WNHNN, SYGVQD (reference sequence). TCRdb's table, derived via immunoSEQ multiplex PCR, lists solely in-frame clones and lacks some. The table records 30,000 to 40,000 clones, 85% to 95% of them present only once. The specimen was PBMCs. The sequence was obtained from a man in his late teens or twenties in good health and CMV-seronegative. The chain employs TRBV10-1 and TRBJ2-5, with TRBD1 matching over 7 bases. CDR3 nucleotide sequence: TGCGCCAGCAGTGAGGGACAGGTTAACCAAGAGACCCAGTACTTC. As protein: CASSEGQVNQETQYF.